The 4 T cell receptor beta chains below all came from one sample that was sequenced in a study of OX40 agonist ivuxolimab in advanced cancers. The library was made by the immunoSEQ multiplex PCR assay. Sourced from immuneACCESS, this table was stored by TCRdb with only in-frame sequences that have V and J called. A share of the clones is absent; for the studies checked, an unresolved V gene accounts for under half, and the remainder has no known explanation. For this sample there are 75,000 to 95,000 clones; 90% appear just once. The ten largest make up nearly 7.5% of the sample. Specimen: CD4+ or CD8+ T cells sorted from blood, collected in a trial of the OX40 agonist ivuxolimab. These TCRs come from an adult with an advanced solid tumor such as melanoma, head and neck, liver or kidney cancer.

This chain joins TRBV5-1 and TRBJ2-5, with a weak D call TRBD1 (5 bases). V was shortened by 5 bases and J by 1 base, with 18 bases between the two germline ends. CDR3 length: 16 amino acids. Germline V gene data show CDR1 as SGHRS and CDR2 as YFSETQ. For the CDR3, the DNA is TGCGCCAGCAGTTATAGAACAGGTAGCACCCAAGAGACCCAGTACTTC. Its translation is CASSYRTGSTQETQYF.

The rearrangement uses TRBV6-5 and TRBJ2-2; the D gene is possibly TRBD2 (6 bases). The V end was cut by 2 bases, the J end by 5 bases, with 12 bases between. The CDR3 runs 15 residues. Germline lookup yields CDR1 MNHEY and CDR2 SVGAGI. In nucleotides, the CDR3 is TGTGCCAGCAGTTACATAGCGGAGGGGACCGGGGAGCTGTTTTTT. Its protein product is CASSYIAEGTGELFF.

This clone was counted between two and nine times. V is TRBV5-4 and J is TRBJ1-5, with D uncertain. CDR1 is SGHNT, CDR2 YYREEE, per germline (reference sequence). This CDR3 comprises 14 residues. Trimming took off 4 bases at V and 0 bases at J, with 8 bases between the two ends. In DNA form, the CDR3 reads TGTGCCAGCAGCAACGCCTATAGCAATCAGCCCCAGCATTTT. This gives the protein CASSNAYSNQPQHF.

V gene TRBV27 combines with J gene TRBJ2-2; the D is unclear. The V end lost 2 bases, the J end lost 4 bases, and 2 bases lay between the germline ends. The CDR3 runs to 12 residues. Germline V gene data show CDR1 as MNHEY and CDR2 as SMNVEV (reference sequence). The CDR3 DNA reads as TGTGCCAGCAGTTTAGGCACCGGGGAGCTGTTTTTT. This codes for CASSLGTGELFF.